These 21 T cell receptor beta chains came from one sample sequenced in a study of T cells expressing NK-cell markers. TCRdb reanalyzed the 5' RACE reads and collapses them to one entry per CDR3 protein, without DNA. Here the sample table reports some 440,000 distinct CDR3 sequences. The source material was blood T cells: a sorted CD56 or NKG2C T cell subset, CD4+ or CD8+ T cells, or bulk PBMC T cells (not recorded which). The receptors stem from a woman in her 50s in good health.

This chain uses TRBV12-3 or TRBV12-4 with TRBJ2-7; TCRdb proposes TRBD1, but this gene call is untestable without DNA. CDR3 size: 14 residues. The CDR3: CASSPRRQGGEQYF.

This chain joins TRBV12-3 or TRBV12-4 and TRBJ2-1; the D call from TCRdb, TRBD1, cannot be confirmed without DNA. The CDR3 has 16 amino acids. CDR3 loop: CASSWAGQGPNNEQFF.

The chain combines TRBV12-3 or TRBV12-4 with TRBJ2-5; TCRdb selects TRBD2, and the lack of DNA leaves this call unchecked. This CDR3 has 15 residues. The CDR3 is CASRPGLAGGETQYF.

The chain combines TRBV12-3 or TRBV12-4 with TRBJ2-2; TCRdb returns TRBD2, unconfirmable since there is no DNA. The CDR3 extends over 18 amino acids. The CDR3 protein is CASSRLAGVSTDTGELFF.

The chain is built from TRBV10-3 and TRBJ2-7; TCRdb designates TRBD1, a call that cannot be tested without DNA. CDR1 is ENHRY, CDR2 SYGVKD, per germline. This CDR3 contains 14 residues. CDR3 sequence: CAISVKRDSYEQYF.

This sequence joins TRBV4-1 and TRBJ2-4; the D call of TRBD1 rests on TCRdb alone, since no DNA is present to check it. Germline lookup yields CDR1 MGHRA and CDR2 YSYEKL. The CDR3 contains 15 residues. The CDR3: CASSQVRGQGNIQYF.

The rearrangement uses TRBV20-1 and TRBJ1-2; TCRdb calls TRBD1, which cannot be checked without DNA. Germline CDR1 and CDR2: DFQATT and SNEGSKA (reference sequence). CDR3 length equals 16 residues. The CDR3 is CSANRDRGRSGDGYTF.

The rearrangement uses TRBV10-3 and TRBJ2-1; TCRdb gives TRBD1 as the D gene, but with no DNA this cannot be confirmed. CDR1 is ENHRY, CDR2 SYGVKD, per germline. CDR3 length: 14 residues. CDR3 protein: CAISDGGYGDEQFF.

The rearrangement joins TRBV20-1 to TRBJ1-5; the D gene TCRdb calls, TRBD1, cannot be checked with no DNA. Germline V CDR1 and CDR2: DFQATT, SNEGSKA (reference sequence). The length of the CDR3 is 15 residues. The chain's CDR3 is CSATSARGISQPQHF.

The genes are TRBV6-1 and TRBJ1-1; the D call from TCRdb, TRBD1, cannot be confirmed without DNA. Germline CDR1 is MNHNS and CDR2 is SASEGT. CDR3 size: 14 residues. The CDR3 loop is CASSPTDISGIAFF.

The rearrangement uses TRBV12-5 and TRBJ2-7; TCRdb picks TRBD2, but there is no DNA to check that call. The germline V gene has CDR1 LGHNT and CDR2 FRNRAP. The CDR3 length is 17 residues. CDR3 loop: CASGLANPGTRPYEQYF.

CDR3 protein: CASSKASGRASNEQFF. The chain is built from TRBV5-1 and TRBJ2-1; the TCRdb call, TRBD2, lacks DNA for checking. The CDR3 has 16 residues. Germline V lookup: CDR1 SGHRS, CDR2 YFSETQ.

The rearrangement uses TRBV14 and TRBJ2-3; TCRdb returns TRBD1, unconfirmable since there is no DNA. Germline assignment: CDR1 SGHDN and CDR2 FVKESK. CDR3 length: 18 residues. CDR3 amino acids: CASSQEGQGANGTDTQYF.

The V and J genes are TRBV20-1 and TRBJ2-3. The CDR3 runs 14 residues. Germline V CDR1 and CDR2: DFQATT, SNEGSKA (reference sequence). The CDR3 loop reads CSAQLVAGPDTQYF.

The V gene is TRBV6-2 or TRBV6-3, the J gene TRBJ1-6. Germline CDR1 reads MNHEY; CDR2 reads SVGEGT. This CDR3 comprises 12 residues. Here the CDR3 reads CASTKSNSPLHF.

V gene TRBV11-3 combines with J gene TRBJ2-1. Germline-derived CDR1 and CDR2 are SGHNT and YENEEA. CDR3 length: 18 amino acids. CDR3 region: CASSLDGSPSDSYNEQFF.

V usage is TRBV29-1 and J usage is TRBJ2-3; TCRdb's D call, TRBD1, is unchecked because there is no DNA. The CDR3 sequence is 17 residues long. CDR1 and CDR2 from the germline V gene are SQVTM and ANQGSEA. This CDR3 is CSVEFLPRQGREDTQYF.

The chain couples TRBV6-5 to TRBJ1-1; TCRdb names TRBD1, which stays unverified in the absence of DNA. The length of the CDR3 is 12 residues. Germline V CDR1 and CDR2: MNHEY, SVGAGI. The CDR3 is CASTGMYTEAFF.

The CDR3 sequence is CASSGGLGSNEQFF. The chain recombines TRBV12-3 or TRBV12-4 with TRBJ2-1; TCRdb picks TRBD2, but there is no DNA to check that call. This CDR3 is 14 amino acids long.

The chain combines TRBV11-2 with TRBJ2-5; as DNA is missing, the TRBD1 call by TCRdb cannot be tested. CDR3 length: 14 residues. Looked up from germline, CDR1 is SGHAT and CDR2 is FQNNGV. Here the CDR3 reads CASSLELSTGQSIF.

The gene calls are TRBV4-1 and TRBJ2-1; TCRdb's D call, TRBD2, is unchecked because there is no DNA. This CDR3 is built from 15 residues. Germline CDR1 reads MGHRA; CDR2 reads YSYEKL. CDR3 residues: CASSRDFSSYNEQFF.